A single sample is the source of the 14 T cell receptor beta chains below, sequenced in a study of CD8 T cells in Susac syndrome. After extraction with the RNeasy kit, roughly 0.5 to 1 ug of the RNA was reverse transcribed using random hexamers. In TCRdb, the immunoSEQ multiplex PCR reads were re-called with MiXCR into one record per CDR3 protein. The sample has around 300,000 distinct CDR3 sequences, over 75% seen once. Input material: CD8+ T cells from PBMCs. These receptors were taken from a human donor with multiple sclerosis.

V is TRBV7-9 and J is TRBJ2-7; the match to TRBD1 covers 10 bases. Germline loops: CDR1 SEHNR, CDR2 FQNEAQ (reference sequence). V lost 4 bases, J lost 6 bases, and 9 bases stayed unmatched. The CDR3 sequence is 15 residues long. CDR3 sequence (DNA): TGTGCCAGCAGCTCTACGGGACAGGGGCGGCTCGAGCAGTACTTC. Translation: CASSSTGQGRLEQYF.

The count of this clonotype is one. This chain connects TRBV23-1 to TRBJ1-1; D may be TRBD1 (5 bases). TRBV23-1 is classed as an ORF, of uncertain function. The CDR3 has 14 residues. V dropped 8 bases and J dropped 6 bases, with 19 bases sitting between them. CDR3 in DNA: TGCGCCAGCGGACGGCAAGGGGAGTGGGCTGAAGCTTTCTTT. Residues: CASGRQGEWAEAFF.

The V call is TRBV28, the J call TRBJ1-1, with no clear D. Between the trimmed V and J ends, which lost 2 bases and 4 bases, there was a span of 5 bases. The CDR3 loop spans 12 amino acids. CDR1 and CDR2 from the germline V gene are MDHEN and SYDVKM. In nucleotides, the CDR3 is TGTGCCAGCAGTTTACGCCCCACTGAAGCTTTCTTT. Protein sequence: CASSLRPTEAFF.

V usage is TRBV5-1 and J usage is TRBJ1-1; D remains ambiguous. V was clipped by 1 base and J by 6 bases, with 16 bases between them. This CDR3 is built from 15 residues. Germline CDR1 and CDR2: SGHRS and YFSETQ. For the CDR3, the DNA is TGCGCCAGCAGCTTGATGTGGATGAGGCTCCCTGAAGCTTTCTTT. Translation gives CASSLMWMRLPEAFF.

V is TRBV28 and J is TRBJ2-1, with a possible D match to TRBD1 (6 bases). From germline, CDR1 is MDHEN and CDR2 SYDVKM. This CDR3 has 14 residues. V was trimmed by 6 bases and J by 5 bases, leaving 14 bases between them. CDR3 coding DNA: TGTGCCAGCAGCTTTTCGGGACATAACAATGAGCAGTTCTTC. Protein product: CASSFSGHNNEQFF.

This chain links TRBV4-3 with TRBJ2-1, with 7 nucleotides matching TRBD2. Looked up from germline, CDR1 is LGHNA and CDR2 is YSLEER. This CDR3 is built from 17 residues. V shed 4 bases, J shed 5 bases, and the junction held 14 bases outside the gene matches. The chain's CDR3 is CASSLYREDSTHNEQFF. CDR3 DNA sequence: TGCGCCAGCAGCCTATACCGGGAGGACTCAACTCACAATGAGCAGTTCTTC.

V and J are TRBV27 and TRBJ2-7; a weak D match, TRBD2 (7 bases). CDR1 and CDR2 from the germline V gene are MNHEY and SMNVEV (reference sequence). Trimming pared 5 bases from V and 2 bases from J, leaving 16 bases between. This CDR3 spans 15 amino acids. The CDR3 DNA reads TGTGCCAGCAGTGGGGGGCTAGCGGTTCCCTACGAGCAGTACTTC. Amino acids: CASSGGLAVPYEQYF.

The rearrangement joins TRBV28 to TRBJ2-7, with 8 bases matching TRBD1. The J segment lost 12 bases and the V segment lost 1 base, leaving 11 bases of the junction unmatched. Per germline, CDR1 MDHEN and CDR2 SYDVKM. This CDR3 contains 14 residues. In DNA, the CDR3 is TGTGCCAGCAGTTTATCCGGGATGGGCGGACAGGGGTACTTC. This codes for CASSLSGMGGQGYF.

This rearrangement joins TRBV6-5 to TRBJ2-1; 9 nucleotides line up with TRBD2. V lost 7 bases and J lost 6; bases outside the gene matches: 7. The CDR3 is 14 amino acids. In germline, CDR1 is MNHEY, CDR2 SVGAGI. The DNA for the CDR3 is TGTGCCAGCACCTTACTAGCGGGTTTCAATGAGCAGTTCTTC. Amino acid sequence: CASTLLAGFNEQFF.

This clonotype is a singleton in its sample. The chain employs TRBV30 and TRBJ2-7, with 7 bases matching TRBD1. Germline V gene sequence: CDR1 GTSNPN, CDR2 SVGIG (reference sequence). The CDR3 length is 13 residues. With V trimmed by 5 bases and J by 3 bases, 7 bases remained unmatched. The CDR3 loop reads CAWGQGQHYEQYF. The CDR3, as DNA: TGTGCCTGGGGGCAGGGACAGCACTACGAGCAGTACTTC.

V usage is TRBV6-5 and J usage is TRBJ2-2; D is uncertain. The V and J ends lost 2 bases and 0 bases respectively, with 4 bases between them. The CDR3 is made up of 14 amino acids. The germline CDR1 and CDR2 sequences are MNHEY and SVGAGI. The CDR3 region has the DNA TGTGCCAGCAGTTACGAACCGAACACCGGGGAGCTGTTTTTT. As protein: CASSYEPNTGELFF.

V and J are TRBV27 and TRBJ2-7, with 8 bases lining up with TRBD2. The CDR3 consists of 15 residues. Germline CDR1 is MNHEY and CDR2 is SMNVEV (reference sequence). Trimming removed 5 bases from V and 7 bases from J; junction bases left unmatched: 13. CDR3 bases: TGTGCCAGCAGTCCAACGGGACTAGGGGCTTGGGAGCAGTACTTC. This translates into CASSPTGLGAWEQYF.

V is TRBV12-3 or TRBV12-4 and J is TRBJ2-7; D may be TRBD1 or TRBD2 (5 bases each). The ends were cut back, 8 bases at V and 3 bases at J, with 17 bases in the middle. The CDR3 loop spans 14 amino acids. Written as DNA, the CDR3 is TGTGCCAGCCGAATGACCAGGGACCTCTACGAGCAGTACTTC. Protein: CASRMTRDLYEQYF.

The V and J genes are TRBV6-5 and TRBJ2-7; D perhaps matches TRBD1 (5 bases). The germline V and J ends were trimmed by 8 bases and 0 bases, with 11 bases remaining between them. CDR3 size: 13 residues. Germline V CDR1 and CDR2: MNHEY, SVGAGI. Written as DNA, the CDR3 is TGTGCCAGCTCACACAGGACCTCCTACGAGCAGTACTTC. This gives the protein CASSHRTSYEQYF.